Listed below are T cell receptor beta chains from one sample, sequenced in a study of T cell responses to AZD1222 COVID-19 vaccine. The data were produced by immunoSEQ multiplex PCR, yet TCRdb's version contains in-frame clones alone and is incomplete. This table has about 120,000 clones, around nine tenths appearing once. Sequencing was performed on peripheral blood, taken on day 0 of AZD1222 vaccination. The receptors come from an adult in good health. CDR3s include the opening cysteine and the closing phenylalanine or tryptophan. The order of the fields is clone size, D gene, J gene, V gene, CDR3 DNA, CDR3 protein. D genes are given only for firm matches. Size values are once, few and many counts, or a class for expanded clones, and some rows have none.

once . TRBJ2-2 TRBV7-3 TGTGCCAGCAGCTTAAGTTTGATCACCGGGGAGCTGTTTTTT CASSLSLITGELFF
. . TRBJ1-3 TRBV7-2 TGTGCCAGCAGCCTACAACTACGAAACACCATATATTTT CASSLQLRNTIYF
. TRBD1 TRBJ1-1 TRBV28 TGTGCCAGCAGTCCCGACAGGGTGAGCACTGAAGCTTTCTTT CASSPDRVSTEAFF
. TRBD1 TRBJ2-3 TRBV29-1 TGCAGCGTTGGGGGGCCAGGGGGTACAGATACGCAGTATTTT CSVGGPGGTDTQYF
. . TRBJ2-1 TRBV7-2 TGTGCCAGCAGCTTACGAACAGGGCGTAAGAATGAGCAGTTCTTC CASSLRTGRKNEQFF
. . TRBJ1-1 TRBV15 TGTGCCACCAGCACCACCCTCCTTGGGACTGAAGCTTTCTTT CATSTTLLGTEAFF
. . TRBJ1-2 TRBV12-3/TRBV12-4 TGTGCCAGCAGTTTACTAGGAGGCTACACCTTC CASSLLGGYTF
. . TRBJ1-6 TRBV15 TGTGCCACCCAACGGGATCCTATGGATAATTCACCCCTCCACTTT CATQRDPMDNSPLHF
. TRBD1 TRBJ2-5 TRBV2 TGTGCCACCCAGGGGGCAGGAGAGACCCAGTACTTC CATQGAGETQYF
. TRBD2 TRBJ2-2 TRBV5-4 TGTGCCAGCAGCTTCGGGACTAGTTCGTCCCGCACCGGGGAGCTGTTTTTT CASSFGTSSSRTGELFF
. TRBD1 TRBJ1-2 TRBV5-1 TGCGCCAGCAGCTTACTACAGGGGGACTATGGCTACACCTTC CASSLLQGDYGYTF
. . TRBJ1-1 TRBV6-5 TGTGCCAGCACCGACTGGGGGGCGGGCACTGAAGCTTTCTTT CASTDWGAGTEAFF
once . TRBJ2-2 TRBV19 TGTGCCAGTAGTAGCGCCGGGGAGCTGTTTTTT CASSSAGELFF
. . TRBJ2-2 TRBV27 TGTGCCAGCAGTTCCACGGGAGCGCCGAACACCGGGGAGCTGTTTTTT CASSSTGAPNTGELFF
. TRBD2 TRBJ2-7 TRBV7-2 TGTGCCAGCAGCTCAGCGGGAGGCCCCAGCTCCTACGAGCAGTACTTC CASSSAGGPSSYEQYF
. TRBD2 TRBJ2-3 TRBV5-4 TGTGCCAGTGGGACTAGCGGGAGATCTGGCACAGATACGCAGTATTTT CASGTSGRSGTDTQYF
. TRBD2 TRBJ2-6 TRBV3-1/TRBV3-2 TGTGCCAGCAGCCGTCCGGGGGGAGCTGGGGCCAACGTCCTGACTTTC CASSRPGGAGANVLTF
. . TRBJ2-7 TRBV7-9 TGTGCCAGCAGCTCGACTAGTTCCTACGAGCAGTACTTC CASSSTSSYEQYF
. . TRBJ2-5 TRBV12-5 TGTGCTAGTGCCCAACGCGGTCAAACCCAGTACTTC CASAQRGQTQYF
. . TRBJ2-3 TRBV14 TGTGCCAGCAGGGACGTCGATACGCAGTATTTT CASRDVDTQYF
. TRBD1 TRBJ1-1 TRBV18 TGTGCCAGCGGGGACAGGGCGGCGGCTTTCTTT CASGDRAAAFF
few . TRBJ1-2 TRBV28 TGTGCCAGCAGGGACCCCGCCCTCTATGGCTACACCTTC CASRDPALYGYTF
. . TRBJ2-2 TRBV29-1 TGCAGCGTGGCCAGCCACCTGACAGAATCGCCCACCGGGGAGCTGTTTTTT CSVASHLTESPTGELFF
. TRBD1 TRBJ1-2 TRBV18 TGTGCCAGCTCACCGGACAGGGGTAATGGCTACACCTTC CASSPDRGNGYTF
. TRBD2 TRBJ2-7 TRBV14 TGTGCCAGCAGCCAAGAATCAGTGGGAGGGAGCATGGGGCAGTACTTC CASSQESVGGSMGQYF
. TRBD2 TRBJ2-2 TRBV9 TGTGCCAGCACCCCGACCCTAGCGGGAGAAATGAATACCGGGGAGCTGTTTTTT CASTPTLAGEMNTGELFF
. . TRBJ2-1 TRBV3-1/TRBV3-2 TGTGCCAGCAGCCAATGGCTAGCCTCCTACAATGAGCAGTTCTTC CASSQWLASYNEQFF
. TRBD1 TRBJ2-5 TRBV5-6 TGTGCCAGCAGGGGGACAGGGGGCGGGGAGACCCAGTACTTC CASRGTGGGETQYF
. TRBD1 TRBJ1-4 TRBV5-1 TGCGCCAGCAGCTTGGATCGGACAGGGCCAGAAAAACTGTTTTTT CASSLDRTGPEKLFF
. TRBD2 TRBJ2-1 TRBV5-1 TGCGCCAGCGGCGGCCTAGCGGGAACCGACAATGAGCAGTTCTTC CASGGLAGTDNEQFF
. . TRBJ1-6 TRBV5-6 TGTGCCAGCAGCTTGTTACGTGTGGATTCACCCCTCCACTTT CASSLLRVDSPLHF
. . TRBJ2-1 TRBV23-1 TGCGCCAGCAGTCAATCTTTGGGGCCCTCTGCCAATGAGCAGTTCTTC CASSQSLGPSANEQFF
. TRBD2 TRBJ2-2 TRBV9 TGTGCCAGCTCTACCACTAGCGGGATCACCGGGGAGCTGTTTTTT CASSTTSGITGELFF
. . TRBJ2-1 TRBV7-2 TGTGCCAGCAGCTTAGGCTCCTACAATGAGCAGTTCTTC CASSLGSYNEQFF
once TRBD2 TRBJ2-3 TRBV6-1 TGTGCCAGCAGTGAAGCCGTGGCTAGCGGGAGGCAAGATACGCAGTATTTT CASSEAVASGRQDTQYF
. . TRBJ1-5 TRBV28 TGTGCCAGCAGACGTGCCCTCGGGGGCAATCAGCCCCAGCATTTT CASRRALGGNQPQHF
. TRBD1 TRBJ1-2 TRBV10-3 TGTGCCATCAGTGAGAGGCGAGTACAGGGGAACTATGGCTACACCTTC CAISERRVQGNYGYTF
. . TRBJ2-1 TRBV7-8 TGTGCCAGCAGCCCCGACAATGAGCAGTTCTTC CASSPDNEQFF
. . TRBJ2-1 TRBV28 TGTGCCAGCAGGGGGGAGAAGGGATCCTACAATGAGCAGTTCTTC CASRGEKGSYNEQFF
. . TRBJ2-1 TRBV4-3 TGCGCCAGCAGCCAAGATAATGTACCACAGTACAATGAGCAGTTCTTC CASSQDNVPQYNEQFF
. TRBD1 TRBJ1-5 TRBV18 TGTGCCAGCTCACCGGACAGGGGAGGGCAGCCCCAGCATTTT CASSPDRGGQPQHF
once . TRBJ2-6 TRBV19 TGTGCCAGTAGAGCAGACAGCCTCTCTGGGGCCAACGTCCTGACTTTC CASRADSLSGANVLTF
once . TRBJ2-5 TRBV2 TGTGCCAGCAGTCCATATACAGGGATCGAGACCCAGTACTTC CASSPYTGIETQYF
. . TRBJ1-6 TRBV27 TGTGCCAGCAGTTTAGGAGGTTGGTCACCCCTCCACTTT CASSLGGWSPLHF
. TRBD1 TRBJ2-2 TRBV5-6 TGTGCCAGCAGCTACCGCAGGGGGCCCGGTAGAACCGGGGAGCTGTTTTTT CASSYRRGPGRTGELFF
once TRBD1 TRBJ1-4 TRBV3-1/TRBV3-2 TGTGCCAGCAGCCAGTCGGGGACAGGGGGTAATGAAAAACTGTTTTTT CASSQSGTGGNEKLFF
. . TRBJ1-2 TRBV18 TGTGCCAGCTCACCCTCAGGGGATTTCTATGGCTACACCTTC CASSPSGDFYGYTF
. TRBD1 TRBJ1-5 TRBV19 TGTGCCACCTCCGGGACAGGGGGCGATCAGCCCCAGCATTTT CATSGTGGDQPQHF
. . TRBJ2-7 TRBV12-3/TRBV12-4 TGTGCCAGCAGTACCGGGGACTACGAGCAGTACTTC CASSTGDYEQYF
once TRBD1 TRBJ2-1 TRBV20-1 TGCAGTGCCCGGAGTGGACAGGCGCAGTTCTTC CSARSGQAQFF
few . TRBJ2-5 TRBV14 TGTGCCAGCAGCCAGGGGGCTCGCTCGGAGACCCAGTACTTC CASSQGARSETQYF
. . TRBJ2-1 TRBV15 TGTGCCACCAGCAGAGAGGGTAGCGGCTACAATGAGCAGTTCTTC CATSREGSGYNEQFF
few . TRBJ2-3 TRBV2 TGTGCCAGCAACCGACAGATTACAGATACGCAGTATTTT CASNRQITDTQYF
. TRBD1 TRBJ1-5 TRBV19 TGTGCCAGTAGTATACCACTAGACAGGGGGCGGAATCAGCCCCAGCATTTT CASSIPLDRGRNQPQHF